Reported below is one T cell receptor beta chain. The target antigen is unknown. There are 15 residues in the CDR3. The V gene's germline CDR1 is LGHNA and CDR2 YNFKEQ. The V and J ends lost 0 bases and 2 bases respectively, with 11 bases between them. The PCR made use of 60 Vbeta and 13 Jbeta primers. As processed by the authors: About 88 million unique TCR beta chains, approximately 11 million of them shared, were counted by a later analysis. Clones were sequenced by immunoSEQ multiplex PCR, and TCRdb holds only the in-frame ones, with some missing. V and J calls and clone size follow that table, whereas D and trimming were derived from the DNA. The specimen's table records tens of thousands of clones. This sample stems from a study of cytomegalovirus exposure and HLA in healthy donors. Study-level results: Sequencing artifact likely explains a cluster of highly shared sequence variants. Three CMV-associated chains were confirmed in vitro to be specific for CMV antigens. Investigators reported over 150 TCR beta chains as tied to cytomegalovirus.

This receptor was obtained from a man aged 18 to 30 in good health and CMV-seropositive. J is TRBJ2-7 and V is TRBV4-2, with D possibly being TRBD1 (6 bases). The sequenced sample consisted of PBMCs. The CDR3 reads CASSQEEGTTYEQYF. CDR3 DNA: TGTGCCAGCAGCCAAGAAGAAGGGACAACCTACGAGCAGTACTTC.